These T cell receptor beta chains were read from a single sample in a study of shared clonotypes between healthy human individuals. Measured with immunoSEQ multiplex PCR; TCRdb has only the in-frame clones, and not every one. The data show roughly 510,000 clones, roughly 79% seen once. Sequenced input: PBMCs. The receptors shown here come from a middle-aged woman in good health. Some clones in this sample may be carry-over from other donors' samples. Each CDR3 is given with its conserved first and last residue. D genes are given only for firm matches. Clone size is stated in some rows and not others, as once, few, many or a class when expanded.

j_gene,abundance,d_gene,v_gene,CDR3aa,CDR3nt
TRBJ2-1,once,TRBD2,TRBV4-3,CASSPLAGAYNEQFF,TGCGCCAGCAGCCCACTAGCGGGAGCTTACAATGAGCAGTTCTTC
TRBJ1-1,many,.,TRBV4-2,CASSPQVRVTEAFF,TGTGCCAGCAGCCCCCAGGTCAGGGTCACTGAAGCTTTCTTT
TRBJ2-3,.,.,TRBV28,CASTQNTFTVLSSTDTQYF,TGTGCCAGCACCCAAAATACCTTCACCGTACTTAGCAGCACAGATACGCAGTATTTT
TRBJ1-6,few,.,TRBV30,CAWSVAEYNSPLHF,TGTGCCTGGAGTGTGGCGGAATATAATTCACCCCTCCACTTT
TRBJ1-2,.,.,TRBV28,CASSLSGRRYGYTF,TGTGCCAGCAGTTTATCGGGACGGCGGTATGGCTACACCTTC
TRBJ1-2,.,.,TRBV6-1,CASSQVLGYGYTF,TGTGCCAGCAGTCAAGTACTGGGCTATGGCTACACCTTC
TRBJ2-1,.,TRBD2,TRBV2,CASTPGGSGRYNEQFF,TGTGCCAGCACCCCAGGAGGTAGCGGGAGGTACAATGAGCAGTTCTTC
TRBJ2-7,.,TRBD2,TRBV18,CASSPRIPSGTPYEQYF,TGTGCCAGCTCACCAAGGATCCCTAGCGGGACCCCCTACGAGCAGTACTTC
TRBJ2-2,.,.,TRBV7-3,CASSPYGGSGTGELFF,TGTGCCAGCAGCCCCTATGGGGGTTCGGGCACCGGGGAGCTGTTTTTT
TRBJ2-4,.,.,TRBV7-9,CASSPKGASMDIQYF,TGTGCCAGCAGCCCCAAGGGCGCGAGTATGGACATTCAGTACTTC
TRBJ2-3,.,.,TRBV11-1,CASSLAAGRDTQYF,TGTGCCAGCAGCTTAGCCGCGGGTCGAGATACGCAGTATTTT
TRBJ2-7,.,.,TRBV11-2,CASSRRGLGEQYF,TGTGCCAGCAGTAGGAGGGGGCTCGGAGAGCAGTACTTC
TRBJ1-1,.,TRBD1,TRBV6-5,CASSYGQGNTEAFF,TGTGCCAGCAGTTACGGACAGGGGAACACTGAAGCTTTCTTT
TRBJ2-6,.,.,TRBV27,CASSLRWGGGSGANVLTF,TGTGCCAGCAGTTTGCGGTGGGGAGGTGGCTCTGGGGCCAACGTCCTGACTTTC
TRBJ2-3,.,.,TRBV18,CASSPGQAGGTDTQYF,TGTGCCAGCTCACCAGGGCAGGCTGGGGGCACAGATACGCAGTATTTT
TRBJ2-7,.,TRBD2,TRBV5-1,CASSKPGLAGTEQYF,TGCGCCAGCAGCAAGCCGGGACTAGCGGGAACCGAGCAGTACTTC
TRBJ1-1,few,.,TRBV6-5,CASTVTGNTEAFF,TGTGCCAGCACCGTTACGGGGAACACTGAAGCTTTCTTT
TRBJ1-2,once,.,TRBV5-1,CASSLVQGPSYGYTF,TGCGCCAGCAGCTTGGTTCAGGGACCTAGCTATGGCTACACCTTC
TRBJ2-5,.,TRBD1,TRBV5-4,CASSRDRGTQETQYF,TGTGCCAGCAGCCGGGACAGGGGGACACAAGAGACCCAGTACTTC
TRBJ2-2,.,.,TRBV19,CASSIWQGELFF,TGTGCCAGTAGTATCTGGCAGGGGGAGCTGTTTTTT
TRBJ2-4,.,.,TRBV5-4,CASSPADGAGDIQYF,TGTGCCAGCAGCCCGGCTGACGGAGCAGGGGACATTCAGTACTTC
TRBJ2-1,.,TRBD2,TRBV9,CASSVAGAYNEQFF,TGTGCCAGCAGCGTTGCGGGAGCGTACAATGAGCAGTTCTTC
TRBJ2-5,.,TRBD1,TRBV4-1,CASSHLTDREETQYF,TGCGCCAGCAGCCACCTCACGGACAGGGAAGAGACCCAGTACTTC
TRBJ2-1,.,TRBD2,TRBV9,CASSPLGGGLKNEQFF,TGTGCCAGCAGCCCCCTCGGGGGGGGACTAAAGAATGAGCAGTTCTTC
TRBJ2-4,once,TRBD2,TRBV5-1,CASSSPGGKNIQYF,TGCGCCAGCAGCTCGCCGGGAGGCAAAAACATTCAGTACTTC
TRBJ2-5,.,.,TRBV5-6,CASSLGTSRGVETQYF,TGTGCCAGCAGCTTGGGCACGTCAAGGGGCGTGGAGACCCAGTACTTC
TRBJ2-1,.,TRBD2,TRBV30,CAWSPTSGREQFF,TGTGCCTGGAGCCCCACTAGCGGGAGAGAGCAGTTCTTC
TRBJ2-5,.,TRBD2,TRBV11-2,CASSLGILAGVSETQYF,TGTGCCAGCAGCTTAGGAATACTAGCGGGAGTTTCAGAGACCCAGTACTTC
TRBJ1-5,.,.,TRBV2,CASSGEINQPQHF,TGTGCCAGCAGTGGGGAGATCAATCAGCCCCAGCATTTT
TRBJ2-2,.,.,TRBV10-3,CAIRPAANTGELFF,TGTGCCATCAGACCCGCTGCGAACACCGGGGAGCTGTTTTTT
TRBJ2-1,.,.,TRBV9,CASSLLGNEQFF,TGTGCCAGCAGCCTCCTCGGGAATGAGCAGTTCTTC
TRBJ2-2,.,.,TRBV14,CASSQDLQGIGELFF,TGTGCCAGCAGCCAAGATCTCCAAGGGATCGGGGAGCTGTTTTTT
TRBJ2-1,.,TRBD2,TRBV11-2,CASSREAGGLFEQFF,TGTGCCAGCAGCAGAGAAGCGGGAGGATTGTTTGAGCAGTTCTTC
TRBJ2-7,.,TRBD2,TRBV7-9,CASSLSGGEQYF,TGTGCCAGCAGCTTATCCGGGGGGGAGCAGTACTTC
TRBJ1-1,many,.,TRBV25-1,CASSELQGVGTEAFF,TGTGCCAGCAGTGAATTGCAGGGTGTAGGAACTGAAGCTTTCTTT